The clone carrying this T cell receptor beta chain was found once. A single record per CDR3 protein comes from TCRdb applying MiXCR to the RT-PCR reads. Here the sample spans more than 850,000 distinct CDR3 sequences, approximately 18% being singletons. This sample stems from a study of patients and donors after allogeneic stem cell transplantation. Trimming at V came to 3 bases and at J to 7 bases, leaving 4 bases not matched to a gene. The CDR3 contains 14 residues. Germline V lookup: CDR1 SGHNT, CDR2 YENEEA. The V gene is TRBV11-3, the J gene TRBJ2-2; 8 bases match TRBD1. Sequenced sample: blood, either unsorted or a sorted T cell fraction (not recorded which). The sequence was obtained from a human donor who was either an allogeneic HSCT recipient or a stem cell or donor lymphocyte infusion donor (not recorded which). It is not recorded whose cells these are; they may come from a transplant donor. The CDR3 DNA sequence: TGTGCCAGCAGCTTTGGACAGGGAGGCGGGGAGCTGTTTTTT. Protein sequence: CASSFGQGGGELFF.